The rows below give T cell receptor beta chains drawn from one sample of a study of CD8 T cells in ankylosing spondylitis. Each CDR3 protein is one row after TCRdb ran MiXCR on the 5' RACE reads. The data contain 350,000 or so distinct CDR3 sequences, about 15% of them singletons. The sample taken for sequencing was blood, either unsorted or a sorted T cell fraction (not recorded which). All receptors derive from a male donor with ankylosing spondylitis or in good health (not recorded which). Both conserved end residues are trimmed from each CDR3. The listing skips clone size in some rows; elsewhere it reads once, few, many or a size class.

CDR3aa,len,v_gene,abundance,j_gene
ASCSPPTGFRMDNEQF,16,TRBV12-3/TRBV12-4,.,TRBJ2-1
ASTEGGASFNEQF,13,TRBV6-1,.,TRBJ2-1
ASKLFAGYYGYT,12,TRBV6-1,few,TRBJ1-2
ASGQDRGGEQY,11,TRBV6-1,few,TRBJ2-7
ASGGDRPPYEQY,12,TRBV12-3/TRBV12-4,.,TRBJ2-7
SARTDHTGELF,11,TRBV20-1,.,TRBJ2-2
ASKPLETQY,9,TRBV2,.,TRBJ2-5
ASSFTGVLMETQY,13,TRBV7-2,few,TRBJ2-5
ASTRGLAGDEQF,12,TRBV11-2,few,TRBJ2-1
ASSPDRGRSLRAF,13,TRBV5-5,.,TRBJ1-1
SAAAGGRNEQF,11,TRBV20-1,.,TRBJ2-1
ASSLWGGTIDNEQF,14,TRBV5-1,.,TRBJ2-1
ASSPQGLTNEKLF,13,TRBV3-1,.,TRBJ1-4
ASSPPGGGDTQY,12,TRBV7-2,.,TRBJ2-3
ASGTSGRAKDNEQF,14,TRBV19,.,TRBJ2-1
ASSQVAGAPGREQY,14,TRBV3-1,few,TRBJ2-7
SVRTGTNEKLF,11,TRBV20-1,few,TRBJ1-4
ASSLAGRISYEQY,13,TRBV27,.,TRBJ2-7
ASSFKGINYGYT,12,TRBV12-3/TRBV12-4,many,TRBJ1-2
ASSRSGAGYNEQF,13,TRBV4-2,many,TRBJ2-1
ASTPKTGTRIPSYNEQF,17,TRBV3-1,.,TRBJ2-1
ASQQGGLSPLH,11,TRBV6-1,few,TRBJ1-6
ASRIGTVEETQY,12,TRBV12-3/TRBV12-4,.,TRBJ2-5
ASSLVQGENEQF,12,TRBV7-2,.,TRBJ2-1
ASSFGHPGEQY,11,TRBV11-3,few,TRBJ2-7
ASSQGPANYGYT,12,TRBV3-1,.,TRBJ1-2
ASSFQPLSTDTQY,13,TRBV7-2,.,TRBJ2-3
SASLSGGEGEAF,12,TRBV20-1,few,TRBJ1-1
ASSESGTTEQY,11,TRBV10-1,few,TRBJ2-3
SASSGANVLT,10,TRBV20-1,.,TRBJ2-6
AITDTDTQY,9,TRBV10-3,.,TRBJ2-3
ARSPGYGGADEQF,13,TRBV7-2,.,TRBJ2-1
ASSEDRAGGQETQY,14,TRBV10-1,.,TRBJ2-5
AIKASGVSGELF,12,TRBV10-3,.,TRBJ2-2
ASSLLGTNGELF,12,TRBV7-9,.,TRBJ2-2
ASSLEADNWGYT,12,TRBV7-9,.,TRBJ1-2
SARSGFSYEQY,11,TRBV20-1,.,TRBJ2-7